These 20 T cell receptor beta chains originate from one sample sequenced in a study of T cell responses to AZD1222 COVID-19 vaccine. The table came from immunoSEQ multiplex PCR; TCRdb's copy has only in-frame clones and leaves some out. The sample carries 150,000 to 190,000 clones, about 89% recorded once. Sample: peripheral blood, taken 28 days after the second AZD1222 dose. The receptors shown here come from an adult who received the AZD1222 COVID-19 vaccine.

The genes are TRBV10-3 and TRBJ2-2; a weak D match, TRBD2 (6 bases). Germline CDR1 and CDR2: ENHRY and SYGVKD. The CDR3 is 14 residues long. The V end was cut by 11 bases, the J end by 2 bases, with 15 bases between. In DNA form, the CDR3 reads TGTGCCTCGGGGAACGGGGGAAACACCGGGGAGCTGTTTTTT. Protein product: CASGNGGNTGELFF.

In this sample, this clone turned up once. V usage is TRBV5-5 and J usage is TRBJ1-1; D is undetermined. CDR1 is SGHKS and CDR2 is YYEKEE in the germline V gene (reference sequence). The germline V and J ends were trimmed by 4 bases and 5 bases, with 12 bases remaining between them. The CDR3 contains 13 residues. The chain's CDR3 is CASSLGPWTEAFF. The DNA for the CDR3 is TGTGCCAGCAGCCTAGGGCCGTGGACTGAAGCTTTCTTT.

This sequence joins TRBV2 and TRBJ1-1, with D unresolved. The V end lost 3 bases, the J end lost 1 base, and 9 bases lay between the germline ends. The CDR3 runs 14 residues. Germline V gene sequence: CDR1 SNHLY, CDR2 FYNNEI. CDR3 region: CASSDFPANTEAFF. In DNA form, the CDR3 reads TGTGCCAGCAGTGATTTTCCGGCGAACACTGAAGCTTTCTTT.

This chain links TRBV9 with TRBJ1-3; perhaps TRBD1 as D (5 bases). This CDR3 region has 17 residues. Per the germline V gene, CDR1 is SGDLS and CDR2 is YYNGEE. Trimming took 3 bases from V and 0 from J, leaving 16 bases between them. CDR3 DNA sequence: TGTGCCAGCAGCGCATTAGTGGGGACGAACTCTGGAAACACCATATATTTT. Residues: CASSALVGTNSGNTIYF.

The chain combines TRBV15 with TRBJ2-1, with 8 bases aligning to TRBD2. The V gene end was trimmed by 6 bases and the J gene end by 2 bases; junction bases not matched to a gene: 12. The CDR3 contains 17 residues. Germline V CDR1 and CDR2: LNHNV, YYDKDF (reference sequence). The CDR3 region has the DNA TGTGCCACCAGAAAACCGGGGGGGGAACCAACCTACAATGAGCAGTTCTTC. Residues: CATRKPGGEPTYNEQFF. The full variable domain, with the rest looked up from reference TRBV15 and TRBJ2-1, is DAMVIQNPRYQVTQFGKPVTLSCSQTLNHNVMYWYQQKSSQAPKLLFHYYDKDFNNEADTPDNFQSRRPNTSFCFLDIRSPGLGDTAMYLCATRKPGGEPTYNEQFFGPGTRLTVL.

The rearrangement uses TRBV5-1 and TRBJ2-1; possible D gene TRBD2, 5 bases. The CDR3 consists of 16 residues. CDR1 and CDR2 from the germline V gene are SGHRS and YFSETQ. The ends were cut back, 6 bases at V and 6 bases at J, with 22 bases in the middle. The chain's CDR3 is CASKHEGALSSNEQFF. CDR3 DNA: TGCGCCAGCAAACATGAGGGAGCGCTCTCGAGCAATGAGCAGTTCTTC.

This clone was seen once. This chain connects TRBV6-6 to TRBJ2-7; D not certain. V was cut by 6 bases and J by 0 bases, with 6 bases left in between. The germline gives CDR1 MNHNY, CDR2 SVGAGI (reference sequence). The CDR3 is 12 residues long. The CDR3 loop reads CASSPSSYEQYF. CDR3 DNA: TGTGCCAGCAGCCCGAGCTCCTACGAGCAGTACTTC.

The V call is TRBV19, the J call TRBJ2-2; D remains unclear. Germline-derived CDR1 and CDR2 are LNHDA and SQIVND (reference sequence). V lost 3 bases and J lost 5, with 7 bases in between. This CDR3 contains 13 residues. CDR3 sequence: CASSIRRTGELFF. The CDR3 DNA follows: TGTGCCAGTAGTATTCGAAGAACCGGGGAGCTGTTTTTT.

CDR3 nucleotide sequence: TGCAGCGTTAGACTAGCGGGAGCTGCAGATACGCAGTATTTT. This encodes CSVRLAGAADTQYF. The chain recombines TRBV29-1 with TRBJ2-3; TRBD2 agrees at 12 bases. CDR1 and CDR2 from the germline V gene are SQVTM and ANQGSEA. J gave up 4 bases and V 5 bases, and 4 bases lay outside the gene matches. The CDR3 has 14 residues.

The chain combines TRBV6-5 with TRBJ2-7; D may match TRBD1 or TRBD2 (5 bases each). The CDR3 consists of 15 residues. Per the germline V gene, CDR1 is MNHEY and CDR2 is SVGAGI. V lost 7 bases, J lost 3 bases, and 19 bases lay in between. The CDR3 nucleotides are TGTGCCAGCAACTCGGGGCAGACAAAAAACTACGAGCAGTACTTC. Protein sequence: CASNSGQTKNYEQYF.

This clone has just one count. The chain uses TRBV29-1 and TRBJ2-7; TRBD2 matches 9 bases. CDR3 length: 13 amino acids. Trimming cost V 6 bases and J 0 bases; bases outside gene matches: 3. The germline V gene has CDR1 SQVTM and CDR2 ANQGSEA. The CDR3 nucleotides read TGCAGCGTGGGGCGGGGGGGCTCCTACGAGCAGTACTTC. Its protein product is CSVGRGGSYEQYF.

This chain joins TRBV2 and TRBJ1-6; 8 bases map to TRBD1. There are 15 residues in the CDR3. V shed 7 bases and J 10 bases; nucleotides not matched to a gene: 12. CDR1 SNHLY and CDR2 FYNNEI come from the germline V gene. The CDR3 bases are TGTGCCAGCAATCGATTCGGGACAGGCGACTCACCCCTCCACTTT. Residues: CASNRFGTGDSPLHF.

This chain joins TRBV7-2 and TRBJ1-1; D possibly corresponds to TRBD1 (5 bases). The V gene lost 5 bases and the J gene lost 0 bases, with 13 bases spanning the gap. CDR1 and CDR2 (germline): SGHTA, FQGNSA. The CDR3 totals 15 residues. CDR3 region: CASSTWTSMNTEAFF. In DNA form, the CDR3 reads TGTGCCAGCAGCACCTGGACAAGCATGAACACTGAAGCTTTCTTT.

The CDR3 DNA reads as TGTGCCAGTAGTCAAACGGGGAATCAGCCCCAGCATTTT. Its protein product is CASSQTGNQPQHF. This chain uses TRBV19 with TRBJ1-5; D gene uncertain. The CDR3 is 13 amino acids. V shed 5 bases and J shed 4 bases, with 9 bases lying between them. From germline, CDR1 is LNHDA and CDR2 SQIVND (reference sequence).

The chain combines TRBV28 with TRBJ2-5; TRBD1 agrees at 9 bases. The CDR3 sequence is 16 residues long. In germline, CDR1 is MDHEN, CDR2 SYDVKM. With 0 bases clipped from V and 5 bases from J, the junction kept 7 bases outside the gene matches. The CDR3 loop reads CASSLWGQGLKETQYF. The DNA for the CDR3 is TGTGCCAGCAGTTTATGGGGACAGGGTTTGAAGGAGACCCAGTACTTC.

The chain links TRBV19 to TRBJ2-2, with 11 bases lining up with TRBD1. The V gene's germline CDR1 is LNHDA and CDR2 SQIVND (reference sequence). With V trimmed by 4 bases and J by 5 bases, 15 bases remained unmatched. There are 19 residues in the CDR3. The CDR3 reads CASSNRDRGFMLRTGELFF. The CDR3 DNA is TGTGCCAGTAGTAACCGGGACAGGGGGTTTATGTTGAGGACCGGGGAGCTGTTTTTT.

The chain couples TRBV28 to TRBJ1-1; the D gene is possibly TRBD1 (5 bases). In germline, CDR1 is MDHEN, CDR2 SYDVKM. V shed 6 bases and J shed 10 bases, with 15 bases lying between them. CDR3 size: 12 residues. CDR3 sequence: CASRETRRGAFF. The CDR3 DNA follows: TGTGCCAGCAGAGAAACTAGAAGGGGAGCTTTCTTT.

J is TRBJ2-2 and V is TRBV19; D call uncertain. From germline, CDR1 is LNHDA and CDR2 SQIVND (reference sequence). Trimming removed 5 bases from V and 4 bases from J, with 8 bases in between. The CDR3 is 13 amino acids. CDR3 region: CASSFDSTGELFF. For the CDR3, the DNA is TGTGCCAGTAGTTTTGACTCCACCGGGGAGCTGTTTTTT.

The chain joins TRBV5-8 to TRBJ2-7, with a tentative D call TRBD2 (6 bases). Germline loops: CDR1 SGHTS, CDR2 YDEGEE. This CDR3 spans 15 amino acids. V was shortened by 4 bases and J by 4 bases, with 18 bases between the two germline ends. DNA for the CDR3: TGTGCCAGCAGCCCCACCGGCGGACTACCTTACGAGCAGTACTTC. This codes for CASSPTGGLPYEQYF.

The chain couples TRBV7-8 to TRBJ2-1; 9 bases agree with TRBD1. CDR1 and CDR2 from the germline V gene are SGHVS and FQNEAQ. This CDR3 is 17 amino acids long. The trim removed 5 bases at V and 0 bases at J, leaving 8 bases unmatched. CDR3 loop: CASSRSLGQGSYNEQFF. In nucleotides, the CDR3 is TGTGCCAGCAGCCGAAGCCTGGGACAGGGCTCCTACAATGAGCAGTTCTTC.